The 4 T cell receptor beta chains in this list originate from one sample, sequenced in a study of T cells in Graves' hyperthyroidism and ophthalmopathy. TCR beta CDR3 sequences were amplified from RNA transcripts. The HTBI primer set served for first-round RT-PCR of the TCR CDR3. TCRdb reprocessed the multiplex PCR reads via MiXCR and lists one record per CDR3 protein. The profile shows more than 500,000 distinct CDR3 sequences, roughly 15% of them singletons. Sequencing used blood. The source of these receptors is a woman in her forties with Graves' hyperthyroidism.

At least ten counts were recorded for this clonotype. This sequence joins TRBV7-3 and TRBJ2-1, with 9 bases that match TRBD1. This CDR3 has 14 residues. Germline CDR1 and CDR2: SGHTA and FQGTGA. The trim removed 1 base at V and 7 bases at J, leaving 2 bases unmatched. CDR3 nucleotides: TGTGCCAGCAGCTTAATGGGACAGGGAAATGAGCAGTTCTTC. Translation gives CASSLMGQGNEQFF.

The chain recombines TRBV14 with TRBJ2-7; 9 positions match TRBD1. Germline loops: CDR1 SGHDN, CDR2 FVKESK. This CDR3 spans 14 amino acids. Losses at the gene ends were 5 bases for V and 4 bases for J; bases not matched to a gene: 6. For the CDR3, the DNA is TGTGCCAGCAGCTTCGGGACAGGGATGTACGAGCAGTACTTC. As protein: CASSFGTGMYEQYF.

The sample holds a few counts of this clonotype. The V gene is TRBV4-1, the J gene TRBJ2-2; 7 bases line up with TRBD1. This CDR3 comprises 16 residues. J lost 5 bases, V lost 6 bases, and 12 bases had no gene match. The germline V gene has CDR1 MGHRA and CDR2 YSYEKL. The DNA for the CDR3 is TGCGCCAGCAGACGGACCGGGACAGAAGGAACCGGGGAGCTGTTTTTT. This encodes CASRRTGTEGTGELFF.

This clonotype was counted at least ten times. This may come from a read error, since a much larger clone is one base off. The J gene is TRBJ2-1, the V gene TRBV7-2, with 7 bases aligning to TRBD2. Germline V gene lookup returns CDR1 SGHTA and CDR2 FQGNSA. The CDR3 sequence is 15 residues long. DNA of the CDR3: TGTGCCGGCAGCTCCTCTAGCGGAACATACAATGAGCAGTTCTTC. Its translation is CAGSSSSGTYNEQFF.